The 30 T cell receptor beta chains reported below all come from one sample, sequenced in a study of T cell responses to AZD1222 COVID-19 vaccine. Generated by immunoSEQ multiplex PCR, the TCRdb table keeps only in-frame clones and is missing some. The sample includes 100,000 to 150,000 clones, 88% of them seen just once. Material: peripheral blood, obtained on day 0 of AZD1222 vaccination. These receptors were obtained from an adult in good health.

The V and J genes are TRBV6-2 or TRBV6-3 and TRBJ1-1, with D uncertain. The V end was cut by 6 bases, the J end by 3 bases, with 11 bases between. This CDR3 is built from 13 residues. The V gene's germline CDR1 is MNHEY and CDR2 SVGEGT. CDR3: CASSPMPDTEAFF. The CDR3 DNA reads TGTGCCAGCAGCCCCATGCCGGACACTGAAGCTTTCTTT.

This chain connects TRBV5-1 to TRBJ1-2; maybe TRBD1 (6 bases). The V gene lost 5 bases and the J gene lost 3 bases, with 14 bases spanning the gap. There are 14 residues in the CDR3. CDR1 and CDR2 (germline): SGHRS, YFSETQ. The CDR3 sequence is CASSRAGDDYGYTF. The DNA of the CDR3 is TGCGCCAGCAGTCGGGCAGGGGACGACTATGGCTACACCTTC.

This chain connects TRBV9 to TRBJ1-5, with 11 bases lining up with TRBD1. This CDR3 spans 15 amino acids. Germline V CDR1 and CDR2: SGDLS, YYNGEE. V trimming: 6 bases; J trimming: 3 bases; junction bases outside the gene matches: 5. In DNA, the CDR3 is TGTGCCAGCACTGGACAGGGGGCTATCAATCAGCCCCAGCATTTT. Translated, it gives CASTGQGAINQPQHF.

The chain has TRBV5-1 and TRBJ2-2; D perhaps matches TRBD1 (6 bases). CDR1 and CDR2 (germline): SGHRS, YFSETQ. This CDR3 region has 14 residues. With 4 bases removed from V and 3 bases from J, the gap between germline ends came to 10 bases. CDR3 in DNA: TGCGCCAGCAGCCAGGACAGCTACACCGGGGAGCTGTTTTTT. Its translation is CASSQDSYTGELFF. The full variable domain, with the rest looked up from reference TRBV5-1 and TRBJ2-2, is KAGVTQTPRYLIKTRGQQVTLSCSPISGHRSVSWYQQTPGQGLQFLFEYFSETQRNKGNFPGRFSGRQFSNSRSEMNVSTLELGDSALYLCASSQDSYTGELFFGEGSRLTVL.

The count of this clone is one. This sequence joins TRBV6-6 and TRBJ2-3; D gene ambiguous. Trimming removed 0 bases from V and 3 bases from J, with 7 bases in between. Per germline, CDR1 MNHNY and CDR2 SVGAGI (reference sequence). The CDR3 has 14 residues. CDR3 sequence: CASSYSRATDTQYF. For the CDR3, the DNA is TGTGCCAGCAGTTACTCGAGAGCTACAGATACGCAGTATTTT.

This chain links TRBV5-1 with TRBJ1-3, with a tentative D call TRBD1 (5 bases). Trimming left V 6 bases short and J 0 bases short, with 19 bases between. Looked up from germline, CDR1 is SGHRS and CDR2 is YFSETQ. The CDR3 totals 17 residues. CDR3 in amino acids: CASTPGQPGVSGNTIYF. The CDR3 coding sequence is TGCGCCAGCACCCCGGGGCAGCCCGGGGTCTCTGGAAACACCATATATTTT.

V and J are TRBV28 and TRBJ1-1, with 8 bases identical to TRBD1. Germline V gene lookup returns CDR1 MDHEN and CDR2 SYDVKM. The CDR3 spans 15 residues. V shed 6 bases, J shed 3 bases, and the junction held 9 bases outside the gene matches. Written as DNA, the CDR3 is TGTGCCAGCAGAGCGCAAACAGGGGGGTACACTGAAGCTTTCTTT. Encoded protein: CASRAQTGGYTEAFF.

CDR3 region: CASSRDRGVEQYF. The CDR3 bases are TGCGCCAGCAGCCGGGACAGGGGCGTCGAGCAGTACTTC. V is TRBV5-1 and J is TRBJ2-7; 10 bases are shared with TRBD1. Per the germline V gene, CDR1 is SGHRS and CDR2 is YFSETQ. With V trimmed by 4 bases and J by 6 bases, 4 bases remained unmatched. The CDR3 length is 13 residues.

The chain is built from TRBV2 and TRBJ1-5, with no clear D. Trimming stripped 4 bases from V and 0 bases from J, with 10 bases between. Germline CDR1 is SNHLY and CDR2 is FYNNEI. There are 15 residues in the CDR3. CDR3 sequence reads: CASSVEGDSNQPQHF. CDR3 DNA: TGTGCCAGCAGTGTAGAAGGCGATAGCAATCAGCCCCAGCATTTT.

This clone appeared once. The V gene is TRBV2, the J gene TRBJ2-7; D is uncertain. In germline, CDR1 is SNHLY, CDR2 FYNNEI. V shed 5 bases and J shed 2 bases, with 7 bases lying between them. The CDR3 contains 12 residues. The CDR3: CASSRSAYEQYF. The CDR3 DNA reads TGTGCCAGCAGTCGTTCAGCCTACGAGCAGTACTTC.

The J gene is TRBJ2-1, the V gene TRBV18; 7 bases are a match to TRBD1. CDR1 and CDR2 from the germline V gene are KGHSH and LQKENI. The CDR3 is 15 amino acids. V lost 1 base and J lost 5; bases outside the gene matches: 5. CDR3: CASSPRRQGDNEQFF. The DNA for the CDR3 is TGTGCCAGCTCACCACGCCGACAGGGCGACAATGAGCAGTTCTTC.

This chain connects TRBV19 to TRBJ1-5, with D hard to call. Trimming left V 6 bases short and J 7 bases short, with 16 bases between. Looked up from germline, CDR1 is LNHDA and CDR2 is SQIVND (reference sequence). The CDR3 extends over 14 amino acids. CDR3 nucleotide sequence: TGTGCCAGTAGACGCAAGGCCGGGAGACAGCCCCAGCATTTT. Its protein is CASRRKAGRQPQHF.

This clone has more than one count but fewer than ten. The chain links TRBV14 to TRBJ1-2, with TRBD1 matching 9 bases. Trimming at V came to 4 bases and at J to 5 bases, leaving 5 bases not matched to a gene. The CDR3 loop spans 14 amino acids. Germline assignment: CDR1 SGHDN and CDR2 FVKESK. In DNA form, the CDR3 reads TGTGCCAGCAGCCCCGGACAGGGGTGGTATGGCTACACCTTC. The encoded protein is CASSPGQGWYGYTF.

The V gene is TRBV30, the J gene TRBJ1-5; D uncertain. The germline gives CDR1 GTSNPN, CDR2 SVGIG (reference sequence). This CDR3 has 15 residues. Trimming pared 1 base from V and 0 bases from J, leaving 10 bases between. CDR3 nucleotides: TGTGCCTGGAGTGAGGGTGCCCCTAGCAATCAGCCCCAGCATTTT. Translating gives CAWSEGAPSNQPQHF.

The V call is TRBV7-2, the J call TRBJ2-2; weak D call: TRBD2 (6 bases). The germline gives CDR1 SGHTA, CDR2 FQGNSA. The CDR3 covers 17 residues. With 2 bases removed from V and 1 base from J, the gap between germline ends came to 14 bases. CDR3 in amino acids: CASSLKLGGVNTGELFF. DNA for the CDR3: TGTGCCAGCAGCTTAAAACTGGGGGGAGTGAACACCGGGGAGCTGTTTTTT.

The chain carries TRBV5-1 and TRBJ1-5; unclear D gene. This CDR3 region has 13 residues. Trimming stripped 2 bases from V and 6 bases from J, with 9 bases between. CDR1 and CDR2 from the germline V gene are SGHRS and YFSETQ. CDR3 in DNA: TGCGCCAGCAGCTTTATGGGGAGTCAGCCCCAGCATTTT. It encodes CASSFMGSQPQHF.

The chain uses TRBV5-1 and TRBJ1-1; the D is unclear. Germline V lookup: CDR1 SGHRS, CDR2 YFSETQ. CDR3 length: 14 residues. Trimming removed 1 base from V and 7 bases from J, with 14 bases in between. In DNA, the CDR3 is TGCGCCAGCAGCTTGCCGAGACCCGCTGGTGAAGCTTTCTTT. Protein product: CASSLPRPAGEAFF.

The chain is built from TRBV29-1 and TRBJ2-7, with D uncertain. V gave up 4 bases and J gave up 0 bases, with 7 bases separating them. Germline V gene lookup returns CDR1 SQVTM and CDR2 ANQGSEA. The CDR3 is 12 amino acids. As DNA, the CDR3 is TGCAGCGTTGCTAGGAGCTCCTACGAGCAGTACTTC. Protein sequence: CSVARSSYEQYF.

This sequence joins TRBV3-1 (or the pseudogene TRBV3-2) and TRBJ2-1; possibly TRBD2 for D (6 bases). CDR1 LGHDT and CDR2 YNNKEL come from the germline V gene (reference sequence). The CDR3 loop spans 19 amino acids. V was pared by 3 bases and J by 0 bases, with 21 bases between. CDR3 coding DNA: TGTGCCAGCAGCCACCCCCTAGTGTCTAGCGAGAGCTCCTACAATGAGCAGTTCTTC. Protein product: CASSHPLVSSESSYNEQFF.

This chain connects TRBV3-1 (or the pseudogene TRBV3-2) to TRBJ1-2, with 8 bases fitting TRBD1. The CDR3 has 15 residues. Germline CDR1 LGHDT, CDR2 YNNKEL (reference sequence). With 3 bases clipped from V and 2 bases from J, the junction kept 5 bases outside the gene matches. CDR3 in amino acids: CASSHQDRANYGYTF. The DNA for the CDR3 is TGTGCCAGCAGCCATCAGGACAGGGCGAACTATGGCTACACCTTC.

This sequence joins TRBV28 and TRBJ2-5; TRBD1 agrees at 8 bases. J was trimmed by 5 bases and V by 7 bases; bases with no gene match: 15. Per germline, CDR1 MDHEN and CDR2 SYDVKM. This CDR3 contains 16 residues. The CDR3 loop is CASNLGPGGGLETQYF. The CDR3 DNA sequence: TGTGCCAGCAACCTCGGACCAGGGGGCGGGTTGGAGACCCAGTACTTC.

V usage is TRBV19 and J usage is TRBJ2-1; 11 positions agree with TRBD1. Germline CDR1 reads LNHDA; CDR2 reads SQIVND (reference sequence). This CDR3 has 17 residues. After removal of 3 bases from V and 3 bases from J, the junction contained 7 bases not matched to a gene. The CDR3 reads CASSIWTGGRNYNEQFF. The CDR3 DNA is TGTGCCAGTAGTATCTGGACAGGGGGCCGAAACTACAATGAGCAGTTCTTC.

In its sample, this clone was seen once. The chain couples TRBV5-4 to TRBJ1-2, with 10 bases fitting TRBD1. The J segment lost 7 bases and the V segment lost 3 bases, leaving 6 bases of the junction unmatched. From germline, CDR1 is SGHNT and CDR2 YYREEE (reference sequence). This CDR3 comprises 14 residues. The CDR3 here is CASSWDRGGIGYTF. The CDR3 region has the DNA TGTGCCAGCAGCTGGGACAGGGGAGGAATTGGCTACACCTTC.

This clone was seen only a few times. The chain carries TRBV4-1 and TRBJ2-5, with 9 bases aligning to TRBD1. Germline values: CDR1 MGHRA, CDR2 YSYEKL. The J segment lost 5 bases and the V segment lost 1 base, leaving 8 bases of the junction unmatched. This CDR3 has 16 amino acids. The CDR3 sequence: CASSQGHRGRWETQYF. CDR3 bases: TGCGCCAGCAGCCAAGGCCACAGGGGGCGTTGGGAGACCCAGTACTTC.

Here the CDR3 reads CASSYGSSSGNTIYF. Here the CDR3 DNA reads TGTGCCAGCAGTTACGGATCGAGCTCTGGAAACACCATATATTTT. The chain links TRBV6-5 to TRBJ1-3, with unresolved D. The V gene's germline CDR1 is MNHEY and CDR2 SVGAGI. The V end was cut by 2 bases, the J end by 0 bases, with 8 bases between. The CDR3 runs to 15 residues.

The rearrangement uses TRBV3-1 (or the pseudogene TRBV3-2) and TRBJ1-3, with D unclear. The V gene lost 0 bases and the J gene lost 4 bases, with 1 base spanning the gap. CDR1 and CDR2 from the germline V gene are LGHDT and YNNKEL (reference sequence). CDR3 size: 12 residues. CDR3 nucleotide sequence: TGTGCCAGCAGCCAAGAAGGAAACACCATATATTTT. Translation gives CASSQEGNTIYF.

The chain carries TRBV28 and TRBJ2-4; D not resolved. Germline loops: CDR1 MDHEN, CDR2 SYDVKM. This CDR3 has 13 residues. Trimming removed 3 bases at V and 5 bases at J, with 8 bases between. The CDR3 DNA follows: TGTGCCAGCAGTTTTGATAATGAAAACATTCAGTACTTC. Translation gives CASSFDNENIQYF.

J is TRBJ2-7 and V is TRBV5-1; the D gene is possibly TRBD1 (5 bases). The CDR3 runs 12 residues. Germline CDR1 reads SGHRS; CDR2 reads YFSETQ. V was pared by 4 bases and J by 3 bases, with 8 bases between. The CDR3 loop reads CASSPRGYEQYF. The DNA for the CDR3 is TGCGCCAGCAGCCCAAGGGGCTACGAGCAGTACTTC.

The CDR3 nucleotides are TGTGCCAGCAGGGGAGCGGGGGGCTCCTTCTCCTCTGGGGCCAACGTCCTGACTTTC. Translated: CASRGAGGSFSSGANVLTF. The chain combines TRBV5-4 with TRBJ2-6; 9 bases map to TRBD2. V lost 5 bases to trimming and J lost 0 bases; unmatched junction nucleotides: 12. The CDR3 has 19 amino acids. Germline V CDR1 and CDR2: SGHNT, YYREEE (reference sequence).

The CDR3 nucleotides read TGTGCCAGCAGAAGGACAGTCTTAAGTGAAAAACTGTTTTTT. Translating gives CASRRTVLSEKLFF. This rearrangement joins TRBV6-5 to TRBJ1-4, with a possible D match to TRBD1 (6 bases). V lost 6 bases and J 7 bases, leaving 15 bases between the germline ends. This CDR3 contains 14 residues. From germline, CDR1 is MNHEY and CDR2 SVGAGI.